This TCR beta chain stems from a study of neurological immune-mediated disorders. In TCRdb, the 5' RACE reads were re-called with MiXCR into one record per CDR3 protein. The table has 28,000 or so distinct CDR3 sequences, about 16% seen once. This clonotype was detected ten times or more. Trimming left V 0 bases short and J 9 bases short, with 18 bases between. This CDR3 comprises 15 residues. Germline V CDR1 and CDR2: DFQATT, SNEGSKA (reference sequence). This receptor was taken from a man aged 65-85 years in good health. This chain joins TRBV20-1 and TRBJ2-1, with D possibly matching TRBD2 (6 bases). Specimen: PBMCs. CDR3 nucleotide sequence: TGCAGTGCTAGAGACGGGACTCCCGGCTGGGGTGAGCAGTTCTTC. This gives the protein CSARDGTPGWGEQFF.